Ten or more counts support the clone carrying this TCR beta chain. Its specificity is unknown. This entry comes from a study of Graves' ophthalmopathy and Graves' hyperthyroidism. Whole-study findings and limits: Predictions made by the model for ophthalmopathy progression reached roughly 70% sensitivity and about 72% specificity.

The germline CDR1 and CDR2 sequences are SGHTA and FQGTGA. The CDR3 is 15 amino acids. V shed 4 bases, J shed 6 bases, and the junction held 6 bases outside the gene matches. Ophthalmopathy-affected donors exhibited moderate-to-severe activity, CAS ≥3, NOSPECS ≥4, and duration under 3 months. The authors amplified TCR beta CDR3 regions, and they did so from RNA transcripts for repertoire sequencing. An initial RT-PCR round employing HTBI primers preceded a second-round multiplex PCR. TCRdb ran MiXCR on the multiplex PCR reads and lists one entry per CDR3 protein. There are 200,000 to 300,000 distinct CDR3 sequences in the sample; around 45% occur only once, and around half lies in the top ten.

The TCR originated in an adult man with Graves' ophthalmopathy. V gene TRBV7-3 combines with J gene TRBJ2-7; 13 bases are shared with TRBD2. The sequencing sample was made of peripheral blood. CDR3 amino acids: CASSSTSGRRSEQYF. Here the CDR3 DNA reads TGTGCCAGCAGCTCGACTAGCGGGAGGAGGTCCGAGCAGTACTTC.